Following are 9 T cell receptor beta chains from one sample sequenced in a study of blood T cell repertoires in COVID-19. The method was immunoSEQ multiplex PCR; TCRdb's version includes in-frame clones alone and lacks a portion of them. The repertoire holds fewer than 200,000 clones, with 70% to 90% as singletons. The sample was peripheral blood. These receptors all come from a man aged 35 to 55 with active or convalescent COVID-19.

This chain uses TRBV19 with TRBJ1-2; D gene ambiguous. Germline CDR1 is LNHDA and CDR2 is SQIVND (reference sequence). V lost 9 bases to trimming and J lost 8 bases, with 19 bases between them. CDR3 length: 13 residues. The CDR3 sequence: CASSQYGEQGYTF. The CDR3 DNA reads TGTGCCAGCTCGCAATATGGGGAGCAAGGCTACACCTTC.

In its sample, this clone was seen once. This sequence joins TRBV20-1 and TRBJ1-2; D not certain. This CDR3 has 14 residues. Germline V gene data show CDR1 as DFQATT and CDR2 as SNEGSKA (reference sequence). V gave up 3 bases and J gave up 10 bases, with 21 bases separating them. The CDR3 region is CSASGALGGRVYTF. The CDR3 coding sequence is TGCAGTGCTAGTGGCGCCCTAGGAGGTCGAGTCTACACCTTC.

The chain carries TRBV10-3 and TRBJ1-3; 7 bases map to TRBD1. Losses at the gene ends were 4 bases for V and 2 bases for J; bases not matched to a gene: 5. The CDR3 loop spans 15 amino acids. CDR1 is ENHRY and CDR2 is SYGVKD in the germline V gene. The CDR3 DNA follows: TGTGCCATCAGTGTAGGGACAGCTGCTGGAAACACCATATATTTT. Encoded protein: CAISVGTAAGNTIYF.

The rearrangement uses TRBV2 and TRBJ2-1; D might be TRBD1 (6 bases). Trimming took 6 bases from V and 5 from J, leaving 17 bases between them. CDR1 SNHLY and CDR2 FYNNEI come from the germline V gene. The CDR3 length is 15 residues. CDR3 DNA sequence: TGTGCCAGCAGCTTGACAGGCGTTGGAAACAATGAGCAGTTCTTC. This sequence encodes CASSLTGVGNNEQFF.

V gene TRBV3-1 (or the pseudogene TRBV3-2) combines with J gene TRBJ2-2; TRBD1 aligns across 7 bases. CDR1 is LGHDT and CDR2 is YNNKEL in the germline V gene (reference sequence). V lost 1 base and J lost 5; bases outside the gene matches: 4. CDR3 size: 15 residues. The CDR3 here is CASSQGQGRTGELFF. In DNA, the CDR3 is TGTGCCAGCAGCCAAGGACAGGGCAGAACCGGGGAGCTGTTTTTT.

The chain links TRBV15 to TRBJ2-6; a possible D gene is TRBD1 (6 bases). The V gene lost 0 bases and the J gene lost 2 bases, with 8 bases spanning the gap. From germline, CDR1 is LNHNV and CDR2 YYDKDF (reference sequence). This CDR3 has 16 residues. The CDR3 loop reads CATSRDPGAGANVLTF. The CDR3 region has the DNA TGTGCCACCAGCAGAGATCCAGGGGCTGGGGCCAACGTCCTGACTTTC.

This chain uses TRBV6-6 with TRBJ1-6, with 10 bases lining up with TRBD1. Germline trimming cut 0 bases from V and 9 bases from J; bases unmatched to any gene: 5. Germline CDR1 MNHNY, CDR2 SVGAGI (reference sequence). The CDR3 contains 16 residues. The CDR3 DNA sequence: TGTGCCAGCAGTTACTCAACTGGACAGGGGGGTTCACCCCTCCACTTT. Its translation: CASSYSTGQGGSPLHF.

This rearrangement joins TRBV19 to TRBJ1-1; 7 nucleotides agree with TRBD1. This CDR3 has 14 residues. Germline V gene sequence: CDR1 LNHDA, CDR2 SQIVND (reference sequence). Trimming cost V 7 bases and J 1 base; bases outside gene matches: 6. In DNA, the CDR3 is TGTGCCAGTACCCTGGGACAGAAGAACACTGAAGCTTTCTTT. Its protein product is CASTLGQKNTEAFF.

The chain couples TRBV30 to TRBJ2-1; TRBD2 agrees at 7 bases. Trimming at V came to 2 bases and at J to 6 bases, leaving 10 bases not matched to a gene. This CDR3 is 15 amino acids long. CDR1 is GTSNPN, CDR2 SVGIG, per germline (reference sequence). CDR3 residues: CAWSKWGGPTNEQFF. CDR3 coding DNA: TGTGCCTGGAGTAAGTGGGGGGGTCCAACCAATGAGCAGTTCTTC.